This T cell receptor (beta chain) is drawn from a study of blood T cells in healthy people across ages. Per-sample PBMC isolation yielded at least 6.5 million cells. As for this clonotype: The antigen is not known.

The CDR3 sequence is 14 residues long. CDR1 and CDR2 (germline): LGHNA, YSLEER. V was trimmed by 3 bases and J by 7 bases, leaving 15 bases between them. Primed by a sample-barcoded 5' primer and a J-beta primer mix, a second PCR proceeded for roughly 6 to 12 cycles. TCRdb reprocessed the 5' RACE reads via MiXCR and lists one record per CDR3 protein. The top ten clones hold 30% of a sample with hundreds of thousands of distinct CDR3 sequences, 40% to 45% of them seen once. General observations from the study: Unknown donor CMV status possibly confounded expanded clonotype changes. Correlation between TCR beta diversity and naive T cell percentage was strong. Diversity estimates from one million T cells were considered underestimates.

V is TRBV4-3 and J is TRBJ1-2; D is perhaps TRBD1 (6 bases). The sequenced sample was blood. The sequence was collected from an older man in good health. The CDR3, as DNA: TGCGCCAGCAGCCAGCAGGGGAGGGTGGGTGGCTACACCTTC. It is translated as CASSQQGRVGGYTF.